This record covers a single T cell receptor (beta chain). Its antigen is undetermined. Trimming stripped 4 bases from V and 3 bases from J, with 9 bases between. This CDR3 spans 13 amino acids. These data are taken from a study of T cell repertoires in cytomegalovirus infection. As for the study in general: CMV infection together with matching HLA type was indicated by public TCR beta signatures.

TCRdb analysed the reads with MiXCR anew, one entry per CDR3 protein. The table shows 200,000 or so distinct CDR3 sequences, with about 30% occurring only once. Findings and limits, study-wide: Of the TCR beta families, the public ones yielded a cumulative frequency that identified carriers of CMV plus the relevant HLA. Within the response measured ex vivo, HLA-C-restricted CMV-specific TCR beta clonotypes were dominant.

The sequence came from a human donor in good health (CMV status not recorded). Some clones in this sample may be carry-over from other donors' samples. Sequencing used PBMCs. The chain uses TRBV12-3 or TRBV12-4 and TRBJ1-1; no definite D call. This CDR3 is CASSSTRDTEAFF. The CDR3 DNA follows: TGTGCCAGCAGTTCGACCCGGGACACTGAAGCTTTCTTT.